The present TCR beta chain was sequenced within a study of neurological immune-mediated disorders. The V and J ends lost 1 base and 10 bases respectively, with 10 bases between them. The germline V gene has CDR1 MDHEN and CDR2 SYDVKM. This CDR3 is built from 12 residues. This clonotype has more than one count but fewer than ten. Being one base from a much bigger clone, this may be a read error. TCRdb itself ran the 5' RACE reads through MiXCR, one entry per CDR3 protein. The sample shows fewer than 50,000 distinct CDR3 sequences, 2% to 3% of them seen only once. The source of this sequence is a man aged 30-40 years with multiple sclerosis. The rearrangement links TRBV28 to TRBJ2-5; D gene ambiguous. The sample taken for sequencing was PBMCs. CDR3 sequence reads: CASSLSRANQYF. CDR3 DNA: TGTGCCAGCAGTTTATCAAGGGCGAACCAGTACTTC.